This T cell receptor beta chain appears in the sequencing data of a study of T cell clonality in common variable immunodeficiency. Study results and limitations: Fewer TCRbeta clones were shared among CVID subjects than controls. Fewer deletions and N-nucleotide insertions were reportedly seen in common variable immunodeficiency TCR beta sequences.

The protocol was immunoSEQ multiplex PCR, while the TCRdb copy is restricted to in-frame clones and leaves out a portion. The specimen has roughly 55,000 clones, none found just once. Trimming took off 0 bases at V and 3 bases at J, with 10 bases between the two ends. The length of the CDR3 is 14 residues. The germline V gene has CDR1 SGHNT and CDR2 YYREEE (reference sequence). This clone was counted at least ten times. What it binds is not known. With the read ending 3 residues before the CDR3 end, the germline J gene is used to fill in that end. The chain joins TRBV5-4 to TRBJ2-7; maybe TRBD1 (5 bases). Source material: peripheral blood mononuclear cells. This TCR was sampled from a person aged 18 to 70 in good health. This CDR3 reads CASSLGQGLYEQYF. CDR3 DNA, as far as it was read: TGTGCCAGCAGCTTGGGCCAGGGTCTCTACGAG. Complete variable domain (other parts from reference TRBV5-4 and TRBJ2-7): ETGVTQSPTHLIKTRGQQVTLRCSSQSGHNTVSWYQQALGQGPQFIFQYYREEENGRGNFPPRFSGLQFPNYSSELNVNALELDDSALYLCASSLGQGLYEQYFGPGTRLTVT.